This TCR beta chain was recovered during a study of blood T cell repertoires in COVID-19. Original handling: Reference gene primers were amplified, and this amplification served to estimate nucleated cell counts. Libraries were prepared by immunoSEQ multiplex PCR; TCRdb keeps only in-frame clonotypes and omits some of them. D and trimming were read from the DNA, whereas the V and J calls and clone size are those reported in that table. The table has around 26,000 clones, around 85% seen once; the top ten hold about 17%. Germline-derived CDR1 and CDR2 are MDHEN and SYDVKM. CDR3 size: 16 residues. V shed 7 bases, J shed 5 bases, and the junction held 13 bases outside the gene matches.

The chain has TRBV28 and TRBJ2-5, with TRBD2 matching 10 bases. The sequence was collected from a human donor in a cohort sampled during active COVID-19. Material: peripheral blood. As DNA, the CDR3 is TGTGCCAGCACCTTTAGCGGGAGGCCCCGGGGGGAGACCCAGTACTTC. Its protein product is CASTFSGRPRGETQYF.